Each of the 11 T cell receptor beta chains below was sequenced from the same sample in a study of blood T cell repertoires in COVID-19. Sequencing used immunoSEQ multiplex PCR; TCRdb keeps in-frame clones, though not all of them. This sample carries 230,000 or so clones, 80% to 85% of them seen once, and the ten largest clones take about 3.4%. Sequenced material: PBMCs or T cells enriched from blood (not recorded which). The receptors come from a man over 45 who had recovered from COVID-19.

The chain links TRBV9 to TRBJ2-3, with 10 positions matching TRBD2. The ends lost 6 bases at V and 8 bases at J; junction bases unmatched: 9. The CDR3 has 14 residues. CDR1 is SGDLS, CDR2 YYNGEE, per germline. This CDR3 reads CASTSLAGAGTQYF. The CDR3 nucleotides are TGTGCCAGCACCTCTCTAGCGGGAGCGGGTACGCAGTATTTT.

This rearrangement joins TRBV6-1 to TRBJ2-7; 9 bases agree with TRBD2. The V and J ends lost 1 base and 2 bases, in that order; junction bases with no gene match: 12. The CDR3 is 18 residues long. Germline CDR1 and CDR2: MNHNS and SASEGT. CDR3 nucleotides: TGTGCCAGCAGTGAAGACTTTTGGTTACTAGCGGGCGCCTACGAGCAGTACTTC. This translates into CASSEDFWLLAGAYEQYF.

V is TRBV19 and J is TRBJ2-3; 8 bases agree with TRBD1. Germline CDR1 LNHDA, CDR2 SQIVND (reference sequence). With V trimmed by 4 bases and J by 2 bases, 8 bases remained unmatched. The length of the CDR3 is 16 residues. This chain's CDR3 is CASSRTGFADTDTQYF. The CDR3 DNA reads TGTGCCAGTAGTAGGACAGGGTTCGCGGACACAGATACGCAGTATTTT.

The V call is TRBV6-5, the J call TRBJ1-6, with D tentatively TRBD1 (6 bases). The V end was cut by 7 bases, the J end by 6 bases, with 10 bases between. The CDR3 extends over 13 amino acids. Per the germline V gene, CDR1 is MNHEY and CDR2 is SVGAGI. CDR3 residues: CASTNRVNSPLHF. The DNA of the CDR3 is TGTGCCAGCACCAACAGGGTTAATTCACCCCTCCACTTT.

V gene TRBV5-1 combines with J gene TRBJ1-1; possibly TRBD1 for D (5 bases). The V gene lost 4 bases and the J gene lost 2 bases, with 15 bases spanning the gap. This CDR3 spans 15 amino acids. Germline lookup yields CDR1 SGHRS and CDR2 YFSETQ. The CDR3: CASSPGGVGNTEAFF. The CDR3 nucleotides read TGCGCCAGCAGCCCGGGAGGGGTCGGCAACACTGAAGCTTTCTTT. Looking up the rest from reference TRBV5-1 and TRBJ1-1 gives the full variable domain: KAGVTQTPRYLIKTRGQQVTLSCSPISGHRSVSWYQQTPGQGLQFLFEYFSETQRNKGNFPGRFSGRQFSNSRSEMNVSTLELGDSALYLCASSPGGVGNTEAFFGQGTRLTVV.

A single count supports this clone. The chain has TRBV11-2 and TRBJ2-7; D may be TRBD1 (5 bases). This CDR3 contains 15 residues. Germline CDR1 reads SGHAT; CDR2 reads FQNNGV. V was clipped by 2 bases and J by 0 bases, with 11 bases between them. CDR3 nucleotides: TGTGCCAGCAGCTTATCGGACACCAGCTCCTACGAGCAGTACTTC. Translating gives CASSLSDTSSYEQYF.

This chain links TRBV3-1 (or the pseudogene TRBV3-2) with TRBJ2-7; 11 bases are a match to TRBD2. CDR3 length equals 14 residues. Per germline, CDR1 LGHDT and CDR2 YNNKEL (reference sequence). The V and J ends lost 6 bases and 4 bases, in that order; junction bases with no gene match: 5. CDR3 nucleotide sequence: TGTGCCAGCAGTTCAACTAGCGGGAGTTACGAGCAGTACTTC. The encoded protein is CASSSTSGSYEQYF.

The sample holds a few counts of this clone. This chain uses TRBV27 with TRBJ2-6; D unresolved. V shed 5 bases and J shed 0 bases, with 11 bases lying between them. CDR3 size: 16 residues. Germline CDR1 MNHEY, CDR2 SMNVEV (reference sequence). In DNA form, the CDR3 reads TGTGCCAGCAGTCCTTTATGGAGCTCTGGGGCCAACGTCCTGACTTTC. The encoded protein is CASSPLWSSGANVLTF.

The chain recombines TRBV18 with TRBJ2-7; 10 positions agree with TRBD1. Germline V gives CDR1 KGHSH, CDR2 LQKENI. V shed 3 bases, J shed 4 bases, and the junction held 3 bases outside the gene matches. The CDR3 covers 14 residues. The CDR3 coding sequence is TGTGCCAGCTCACCGGGACAGGGGTTTTACGAGCAGTACTTC. Residues: CASSPGQGFYEQYF.

The chain couples TRBV5-4 to TRBJ2-7; 12 bases align to TRBD2. CDR1 is SGHNT, CDR2 YYREEE, per germline (reference sequence). This CDR3 has 15 residues. The V gene end was trimmed by 4 bases and the J gene end by 3 bases; junction bases not matched to a gene: 5. CDR3 DNA: TGTGCCAGCAGCCTACTAGCGGGGGGTATCTACGAGCAGTACTTC. This codes for CASSLLAGGIYEQYF.

The V and J genes are TRBV4-2 and TRBJ2-5; D possibly corresponds to TRBD2 (5 bases). This CDR3 region has 15 residues. V shed 0 bases and J shed 5 bases, with 13 bases lying between them. In germline, CDR1 is LGHNA, CDR2 YNFKEQ. CDR3 DNA: TGTGCCAGCAGCCAAGAACAGCCTAGAGGGGAGACCCAGTACTTC. This encodes CASSQEQPRGETQYF.